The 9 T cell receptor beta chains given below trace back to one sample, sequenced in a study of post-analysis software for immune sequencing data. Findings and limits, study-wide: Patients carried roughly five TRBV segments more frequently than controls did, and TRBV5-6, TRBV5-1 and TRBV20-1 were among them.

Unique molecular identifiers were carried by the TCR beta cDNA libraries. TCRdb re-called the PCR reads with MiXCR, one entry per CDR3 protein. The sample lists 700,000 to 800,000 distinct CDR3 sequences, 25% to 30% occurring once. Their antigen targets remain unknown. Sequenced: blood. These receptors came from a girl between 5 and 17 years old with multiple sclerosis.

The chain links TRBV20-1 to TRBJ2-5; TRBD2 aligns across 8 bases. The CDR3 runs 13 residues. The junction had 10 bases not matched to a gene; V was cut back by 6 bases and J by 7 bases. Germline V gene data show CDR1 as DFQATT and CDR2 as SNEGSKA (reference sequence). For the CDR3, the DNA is TGCAGTGCCACGCTAGCGGGCCCCTGGACCCAGTACTTC. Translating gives CSATLAGPWTQYF.

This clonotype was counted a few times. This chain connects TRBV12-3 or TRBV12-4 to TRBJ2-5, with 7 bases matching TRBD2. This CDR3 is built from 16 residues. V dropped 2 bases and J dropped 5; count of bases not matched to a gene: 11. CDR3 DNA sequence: TGTGCCAGCAGTTTATGGGCTCCCGGCGGGGGTGAGACCCAGTACTTC. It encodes CASSLWAPGGGETQYF.

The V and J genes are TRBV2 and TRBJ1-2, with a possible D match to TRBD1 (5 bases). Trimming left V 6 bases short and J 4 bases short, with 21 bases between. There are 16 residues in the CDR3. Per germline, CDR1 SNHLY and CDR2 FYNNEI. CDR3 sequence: CASRYLRGSVLYGYTF. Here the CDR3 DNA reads TGTGCCAGCAGGTACCTGAGGGGCAGCGTTCTCTATGGCTACACCTTC.

The CDR3 DNA sequence: TGTGCCAGCAGTAGGCAGAGGTCAAGGGAGCAGTTCTTC. This encodes CASSRQRSREQFF. The chain couples TRBV6-5 to TRBJ2-1, with D hard to call. The CDR3 length is 13 residues. Germline values: CDR1 MNHEY, CDR2 SVGAGI. Trimming pared 5 bases from V and 10 bases from J, leaving 15 bases between.

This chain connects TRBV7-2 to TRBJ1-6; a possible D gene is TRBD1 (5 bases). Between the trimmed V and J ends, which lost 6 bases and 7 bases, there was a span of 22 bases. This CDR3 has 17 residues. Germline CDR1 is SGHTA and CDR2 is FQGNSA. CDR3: CASSLRGVVASNSPLHF. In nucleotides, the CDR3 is TGTGCCAGCAGTTTGAGAGGGGTGGTAGCGTCGAATTCACCCCTCCACTTT. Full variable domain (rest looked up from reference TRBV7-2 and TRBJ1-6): GAGVSQSPSNKVTEKGKDVELRCDPISGHTALYWYRQSLGQGLEFLIYFQGNSAPDKSGLPSDRFSAERTGGSVSTLTIQRTQQEDSAVYLCASSLRGVVASNSPLHFGNGTRLTVT.

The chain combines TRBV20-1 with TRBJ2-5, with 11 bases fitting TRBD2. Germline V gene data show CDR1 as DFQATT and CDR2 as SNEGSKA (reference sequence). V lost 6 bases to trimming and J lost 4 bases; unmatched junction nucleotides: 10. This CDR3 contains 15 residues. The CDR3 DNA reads TGCAGTGCATCTAATAGCGGGGGGGCCGGAGAGACCCAGTACTTC. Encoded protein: CSASNSGGAGETQYF.

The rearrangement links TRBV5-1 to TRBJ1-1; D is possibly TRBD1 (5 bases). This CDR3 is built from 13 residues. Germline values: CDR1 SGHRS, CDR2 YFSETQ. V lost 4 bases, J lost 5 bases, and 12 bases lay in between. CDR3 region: CASSLIRGTEAFF. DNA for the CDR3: TGCGCCAGCAGCCTAATACGGGGGACTGAAGCTTTCTTT. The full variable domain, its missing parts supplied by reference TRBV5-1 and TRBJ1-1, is KAGVTQTPRYLIKTRGQQVTLSCSPISGHRSVSWYQQTPGQGLQFLFEYFSETQRNKGNFPGRFSGRQFSNSRSEMNVSTLELGDSALYLCASSLIRGTEAFFGQGTRLTVV.

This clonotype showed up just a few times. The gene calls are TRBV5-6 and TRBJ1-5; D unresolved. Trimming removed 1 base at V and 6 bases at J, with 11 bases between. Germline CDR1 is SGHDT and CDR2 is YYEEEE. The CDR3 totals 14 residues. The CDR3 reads CASSLFQRSQPQHF. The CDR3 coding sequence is TGTGCCAGCAGCTTGTTTCAAAGAAGTCAGCCCCAGCATTTT.

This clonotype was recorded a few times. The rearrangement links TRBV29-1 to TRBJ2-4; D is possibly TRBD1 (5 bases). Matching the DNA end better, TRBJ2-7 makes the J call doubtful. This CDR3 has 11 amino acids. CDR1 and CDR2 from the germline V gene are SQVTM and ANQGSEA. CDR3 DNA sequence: TGCAGCGTTGAGGGGCCCAACGAGCAGTACTTC. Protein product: CSVEGPNEQYF.